The sequence of this T cell receptor (beta chain) was determined in a study of cytomegalovirus exposure and HLA in healthy donors. Whole-study results and caveats: Apparent HLA restriction characterized most CMV-associated TCR beta chains in a later analysis.

There are 18 residues in the CDR3. Trimming cost V 2 bases and J 0 bases; bases outside gene matches: 8. CDR1 KGHSH and CDR2 LQKENI come from the germline V gene. PCR primers comprised 60 Vbeta and 13 Jbeta primers. As handled by the study authors: Later reanalysis found approximately 80 million unique TCR beta chains, around 10 million of them shared. Assay: immunoSEQ multiplex PCR; the TCRdb copy retains only in-frame clones and omits some. V, J and clone size were drawn from that table, and D and trimming were deduced from the DNA. The profile shows 150,000 to 200,000 clones, roughly 85% of them singletons. About this clone: Its antigen is as yet unknown.

Source material: PBMCs. The TCR was taken from a man aged 25 to 40 in good health and CMV-seronegative. This rearrangement joins TRBV18 to TRBJ2-5; 11 positions match TRBD2. The CDR3 reads CASSPITSTSGDQETQYF. Here the CDR3 DNA reads TGTGCCAGCTCACCAATAACCTCGACTAGCGGGGACCAAGAGACCCAGTACTTC.